A selection of T cell receptor beta chains follows, all from one sample in a study of T cell responses to AZD1222 COVID-19 vaccine. Sequencing used immunoSEQ multiplex PCR; TCRdb keeps in-frame clones, though not all of them. Found here are around 130,000 clones, 86% of them singletons; the top ten hold around 12%. Sequencing used peripheral blood, obtained on day 0 of AZD1222 vaccination. All receptors come from an adult in good health. Each CDR3 is given with its conserved first and last residue. Each record gives: J gene, V gene, D gene, CDR3 DNA, CDR3 protein. A D gene is named only where the DNA matches it firmly.

J: TRBJ2-3
V: TRBV24-1
D: TRBD2
DNA: TGTGCCACCAGAAGGAAGTTAGCGGGACCGATGGGCACAGATACGCAGTATTTT
CDR3: CATRRKLAGPMGTDTQYF

J: TRBJ2-2
V: TRBV19
D: .
DNA: TGTGCCAGTAGTAGTGCGAACACCGGGGAGCTGTTTTTT
CDR3: CASSSANTGELFF

J: TRBJ2-5
V: TRBV3-1/TRBV3-2
D: TRBD1
DNA: TGTGCCAGCAGCCAATTCGAGGGGGCGTCCGAGACCCAGTACTTC
CDR3: CASSQFEGASETQYF

J: TRBJ2-1
V: TRBV28
D: .
DNA: TGTGCCAGCAGCCCCGGGGCTTTACATTCGGTCAGTGAGCAGTTCTTC
CDR3: CASSPGALHSVSEQFF

J: TRBJ1-4
V: TRBV30
D: .
DNA: TGTGCCTGGAGTAAAGCCAGGGAGGGCCCGGGACTGTTTTTT
CDR3: CAWSKAREGPGLFF

J: TRBJ2-7
V: TRBV28
D: .
DNA: TGTGCCAGCAGTCCCAACTCCTACGAGCAGTACTTC
CDR3: CASSPNSYEQYF

J: TRBJ2-5
V: TRBV9
D: TRBD1
DNA: TGTGCCAGCAGCGTATTTAGGGACAGGGGGCGAGAAGAGACCCAGTACTTC
CDR3: CASSVFRDRGREETQYF

J: TRBJ2-5
V: TRBV7-8
D: TRBD2
DNA: TGTGCCAGCAGCCACCTTAGCGGGGTCTTGGGGGAGACCCAGTACTTC
CDR3: CASSHLSGVLGETQYF

J: TRBJ2-7
V: TRBV27
D: .
DNA: TGTGCCAGCAATAGAGCCGGGGCACACCAAGGCATGGAGCAGTACTTC
CDR3: CASNRAGAHQGMEQYF

J: TRBJ1-4
V: TRBV5-1
D: TRBD1
DNA: TGCGCCAGCAGCCCTGGACAGGGCGGGGAAAAACTGTTTTTT
CDR3: CASSPGQGGEKLFF

J: TRBJ2-4
V: TRBV13
D: .
DNA: TGTGCCAGCAGTACCGGACGGGTAGCCAAAAACATTCAGTACTTC
CDR3: CASSTGRVAKNIQYF

J: TRBJ2-7
V: TRBV27
D: .
DNA: TGTGCCAGCAGTGGGGCCGGGACGAACTACGAGCAGTACTTC
CDR3: CASSGAGTNYEQYF